The 20 T cell receptor beta chains listed next were all sequenced from one sample in a study of T-cell memory formation after mild COVID-19. TCRdb re-derived calls from the 5' RACE reads in MiXCR, one entry per CDR3 protein. Of 40,000 to 45,000 distinct CDR3 sequences listed, 8.5% to 10% are singletons. The material sequenced was PBMCs or a T cell subset sorted from them (not recorded which). The receptors stem from an adult woman who had mild COVID-19 (a few samples of this study predate the infection). Cell type and time point are not known.

At least ten counts were recorded for this clonotype. This sequence joins TRBV20-1 and TRBJ2-1; 8 nucleotides match TRBD1. V lost 3 bases and J lost 1; bases outside the gene matches: 2. Germline V gene sequence: CDR1 DFQATT, CDR2 SNEGSKA (reference sequence). The CDR3 runs to 14 residues. CDR3 in DNA: TGCAGTGCTAGTCGGACAGGGTCCTACAATGAGCAGTTCTTC. It encodes CSASRTGSYNEQFF.

This chain joins TRBV20-1 and TRBJ2-1; TRBD2 matches at 8 bases. The length of the CDR3 is 14 residues. Germline V CDR1 and CDR2: DFQATT, SNEGSKA (reference sequence). The CDR3 coding sequence is TGCAGCTTCTCTCGGGCGGGAGGAAATAATGAGCAGTTCTTC. It is translated as CSFSRAGGNNEQFF.

This clonotype was seen only a few times. The chain couples TRBV28 to TRBJ1-5; 9 positions match TRBD1. The CDR3 has 17 amino acids. The germline V gene has CDR1 MDHEN and CDR2 SYDVKM. V was pared by 6 bases and J by 4 bases, with 13 bases of the junction left unmatched. CDR3 sequence reads: CASRLRWGTGRNQPQHF. The CDR3 DNA is TGTGCCAGCAGGCTAAGATGGGGGACAGGGAGAAATCAGCCCCAGCATTTT.

V gene TRBV12-3 or TRBV12-4 combines with J gene TRBJ2-7; 7 bases agree with TRBD2. V lost 2 bases to trimming and J lost 10 bases; unmatched junction nucleotides: 14. This CDR3 contains 15 residues. The CDR3: CASSLSLAALGGQYF. The CDR3 nucleotides read TGTGCCAGCAGTTTAAGTCTAGCGGCCCTCGGCGGACAGTACTTC.

This clonotype was seen at least ten times. The chain couples TRBV27 to TRBJ2-1; the match to TRBD1 covers 8 bases. The length of the CDR3 is 15 residues. V was clipped by 2 bases and J by 3 bases; unmatched bases: 3. Germline-derived CDR1 and CDR2 are MNHEY and SMNVEV (reference sequence). The CDR3 DNA reads TGTGCCAGCAGTTTACAGGGGGCGGTCTACAATGAGCAGTTCTTC. This encodes CASSLQGAVYNEQFF.

This clonotype was counted between two and nine times. The chain carries TRBV29-1 and TRBJ2-1; D possibly corresponds to TRBD1 (7 bases). V was clipped by 8 bases and J by 5 bases, with 19 bases between them. Germline V gene lookup returns CDR1 SQVTM and CDR2 ANQGSEA. The CDR3 runs to 14 residues. CDR3 nucleotides: TGCAGCTCCCGCCAGGGGGGCCGGAACAATGAGCAGTTCTTC. Translated, it gives CSSRQGGRNNEQFF.

The chain couples TRBV4-2 to TRBJ2-3, with a possible D match to TRBD2 (6 bases). Per germline, CDR1 LGHNA and CDR2 YNFKEQ. Trimming shortened V by 1 base and J by 2 bases, and 10 bases separated the two germline ends. This CDR3 is built from 15 residues. DNA for the CDR3: TGTGCCAGCAGCCAAGGGGACTCCAACACAGATACGCAGTATTTT. It translates to CASSQGDSNTDTQYF.

This clonotype was detected many times. The V gene is TRBV20-1, the J gene TRBJ2-7; D unclear. The CDR3 extends over 15 amino acids. Germline-derived CDR1 and CDR2 are DFQATT and SNEGSKA (reference sequence). The V and J ends lost 5 bases and 0 bases respectively, with 17 bases between them. In nucleotides, the CDR3 is TGCAGTGCTGCCCGTAGGGCACCTTCCTCCTACGAGCAGTACTTC. Encoded protein: CSAARRAPSSYEQYF.

This clonotype is medium-sized by share. The V gene is TRBV25-1, the J gene TRBJ2-2; tentative D call: TRBD2 (6 bases). Trimming left V 3 bases short and J 5 bases short, with 16 bases between. The CDR3 loop spans 16 amino acids. Germline V CDR1 and CDR2: MGHDK, SYGVNS. CDR3 sequence reads: CASSEIAEGRTGELFF. The CDR3 bases are TGTGCCAGCAGTGAGATCGCGGAGGGGAGAACCGGGGAGCTGTTTTTT.

The chain has TRBV6-4 and TRBJ1-6; D remains unclear. The CDR3 has 14 amino acids. The V and J ends lost 3 bases and 6 bases respectively, with 9 bases between them. Germline V gene data show CDR1 as MRHNA and CDR2 as SNTAGT. The CDR3 here is CASSEFSGNSPLHF. The CDR3 DNA reads TGTGCCAGCAGTGAATTTTCGGGTAATTCACCCCTCCACTTT.

This clonotype was seen many times. J is TRBJ2-7 and V is TRBV20-1; 9 nucleotides align to TRBD2. V lost 3 bases, J lost 3 bases, and 3 bases stayed unmatched. Germline CDR1 reads DFQATT; CDR2 reads SNEGSKA (reference sequence). The CDR3 runs 13 residues. As DNA, the CDR3 is TGCAGTGCTAGCGGGACTAGCAACTACGAGCAGTACTTC. Amino acid sequence: CSASGTSNYEQYF.

The chain combines TRBV5-6 with TRBJ2-2; the match to TRBD2 covers 9 bases. Trimming cost V 3 bases and J 5 bases; bases outside gene matches: 17. Germline V gene lookup returns CDR1 SGHDT and CDR2 YYEEEE. CDR3 length: 19 residues. CDR3 DNA sequence: TGTGCCAGCAGCTCGCCACCATTGGGGCGGGGGGGCAATACCGGGGAGCTGTTTTTT. It is translated as CASSSPPLGRGGNTGELFF.

The rearrangement joins TRBV5-1 to TRBJ2-2; D ambiguous. In germline, CDR1 is SGHRS, CDR2 YFSETQ. This CDR3 region has 14 residues. The ends were cut back, 4 bases at V and 3 bases at J, with 10 bases in the middle. The CDR3 loop reads CASSPGSHTGELFF. DNA of the CDR3: TGCGCCAGCAGCCCTGGATCCCACACCGGGGAGCTGTTTTTT.

This clonotype has more than one count but fewer than ten. The CDR3 sequence: CASSYTGGGFSYEQYF. In DNA, the CDR3 is TGTGCCAGCAGTTACACTGGCGGGGGCTTCTCCTACGAGCAGTACTTC. The chain employs TRBV6-5 and TRBJ2-7; the D gene is possibly TRBD2 (7 bases). This CDR3 is 16 amino acids long. CDR1 and CDR2 (germline): MNHEY, SVGAGI. The V and J ends lost 2 bases and 0 bases respectively, with 14 bases between them.

The chain links TRBV5-1 to TRBJ1-1, with no clear D. V lost 1 base to trimming and J lost 1 base, with 11 bases between them. CDR3 size: 15 residues. Germline loops: CDR1 SGHRS, CDR2 YFSETQ. In nucleotides, the CDR3 is TGCGCCAGCAGCTTGTGGCAGATTGAGAACACTGAAGCTTTCTTT. Encoded protein: CASSLWQIENTEAFF.

This clonotype was found a few times. V is TRBV6-6 and J is TRBJ1-1; the D gene is possibly TRBD1 (6 bases). CDR1 MNHNY and CDR2 SVGAGI come from the germline V gene (reference sequence). This CDR3 has 15 residues. The ends were cut back, 8 bases at V and 6 bases at J, with 22 bases in the middle. The CDR3 here is CASHDGPGQMAEAFF. The CDR3 region has the DNA TGTGCCAGCCACGATGGACCGGGACAAATGGCTGAAGCTTTCTTT.

The V call is TRBV7-8, the J call TRBJ2-7, with D unclear. CDR3 length: 14 amino acids. Per germline, CDR1 SGHVS and CDR2 FQNEAQ. Trimming took off 5 bases at V and 0 bases at J, with 11 bases between the two ends. CDR3 residues: CASSVSGNSYEQYF. The CDR3 DNA sequence: TGTGCCAGCAGCGTATCAGGTAACTCCTACGAGCAGTACTTC.

In its sample, this clonotype was seen many times. The V call is TRBV7-3, the J call TRBJ2-7, with 9 bases aligning to TRBD1. CDR1 is SGHTA and CDR2 is FQGTGA in the germline V gene. The CDR3 is 14 residues long. Losses at the gene ends were 2 bases for V and 5 bases for J; bases not matched to a gene: 4. For the CDR3, the DNA is TGTGCCAGCAGCTTAGGGACAGGGTCTCACGAGCAGTACTTC. Translated: CASSLGTGSHEQYF.

Sample share makes this clonotype medium-sized (0.01 to 0.1%). The CDR3 sequence: CASSLGLAGYNEQFF. The CDR3 bases are TGTGCCAGCAGCCTCGGACTAGCGGGGTACAATGAGCAGTTCTTC. The chain links TRBV7-3 to TRBJ2-1; 12 nucleotides align to TRBD2. CDR3 length: 15 residues. CDR1 is SGHTA and CDR2 is FQGTGA in the germline V gene. V was pared by 5 bases and J by 4 bases, with 3 bases of the junction left unmatched.

The gene calls are TRBV20-1 and TRBJ2-7, with D hard to call. The CDR3 runs 16 residues. The V and J ends lost 0 bases and 7 bases respectively, with 22 bases between them. Germline V gene lookup returns CDR1 DFQATT and CDR2 SNEGSKA (reference sequence). The CDR3 DNA reads as TGCAGTGCTAGAGATAGGAACAGTGGGGTCTACGTAGAGCAGTACTTC. This codes for CSARDRNSGVYVEQYF.